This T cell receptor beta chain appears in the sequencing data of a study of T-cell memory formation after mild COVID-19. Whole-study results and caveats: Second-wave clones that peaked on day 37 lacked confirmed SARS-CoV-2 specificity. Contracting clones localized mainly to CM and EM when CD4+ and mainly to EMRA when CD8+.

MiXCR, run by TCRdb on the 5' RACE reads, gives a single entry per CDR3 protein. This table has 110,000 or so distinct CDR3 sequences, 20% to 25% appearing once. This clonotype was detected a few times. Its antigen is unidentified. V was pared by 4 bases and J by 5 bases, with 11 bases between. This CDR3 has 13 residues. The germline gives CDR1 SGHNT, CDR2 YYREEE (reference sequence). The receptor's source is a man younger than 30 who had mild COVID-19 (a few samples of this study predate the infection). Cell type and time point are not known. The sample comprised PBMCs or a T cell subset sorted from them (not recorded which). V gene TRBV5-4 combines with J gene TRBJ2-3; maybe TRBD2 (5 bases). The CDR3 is CASSPGRGDTQYF. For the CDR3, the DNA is TGTGCCAGCAGCCCAGGTCGGGGAGATACGCAGTATTTT. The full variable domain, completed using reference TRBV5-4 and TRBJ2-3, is ETGVTQSPTHLIKTRGQQVTLRCSSQSGHNTVSWYQQALGQGPQFIFQYYREEENGRGNFPPRFSGLQFPNYSSELNVNALELDDSALYLCASSPGRGDTQYFGPGTRLTVL.